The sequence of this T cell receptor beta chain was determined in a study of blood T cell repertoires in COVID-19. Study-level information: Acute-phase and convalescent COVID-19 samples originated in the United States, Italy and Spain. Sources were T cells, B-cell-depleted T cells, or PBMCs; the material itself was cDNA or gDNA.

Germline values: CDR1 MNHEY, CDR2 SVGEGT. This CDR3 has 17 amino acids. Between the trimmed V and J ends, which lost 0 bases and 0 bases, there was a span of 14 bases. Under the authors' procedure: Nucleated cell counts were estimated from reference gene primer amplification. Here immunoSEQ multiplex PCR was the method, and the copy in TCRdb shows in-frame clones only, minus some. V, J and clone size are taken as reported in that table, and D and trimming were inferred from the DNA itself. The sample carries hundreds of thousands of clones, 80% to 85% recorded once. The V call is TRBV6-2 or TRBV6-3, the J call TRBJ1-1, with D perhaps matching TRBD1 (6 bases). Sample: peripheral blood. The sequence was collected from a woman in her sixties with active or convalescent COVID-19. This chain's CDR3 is CASSYSTGRLMNTEAFF. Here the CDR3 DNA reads TGTGCCAGCAGTTACTCGACAGGCCGCCTCATGAACACTGAAGCTTTCTTT.